This TCR beta chain was recorded in a study of T cell responses to AZD1222 COVID-19 vaccine. The germline V gene encodes CDR1 SGHRS and CDR2 YFSETQ. The CDR3 totals 12 residues. V lost 1 base and J 8 bases, leaving 9 bases between the germline ends. Sequencing was performed with immunoSEQ multiplex PCR; in TCRdb, only in-frame clones are kept and a portion is missing. The sample includes approximately 77,000 clones, roughly 90% of them seen just once. The receptor's source is an adult who received the AZD1222 COVID-19 vaccine. Sequenced here: peripheral blood, sampled 28 days after the second AZD1222 dose. The V gene is TRBV5-1, the J gene TRBJ1-2; D gene ambiguous. CDR3 sequence reads: CASSLNSGGYTF. CDR3 bases: TGCGCCAGCAGCTTGAATTCCGGGGGCTACACCTTC. The complete variable domain, with remaining parts taken from reference TRBV5-1 and TRBJ1-2, reads KAGVTQTPRYLIKTRGQQVTLSCSPISGHRSVSWYQQTPGQGLQFLFEYFSETQRNKGNFPGRFSGRQFSNSRSEMNVSTLELGDSALYLCASSLNSGGYTFGSGTRLTVV.